Listed below are T cell receptor beta chains from one sample, sequenced in a study of shared clonotypes between healthy human individuals. Repertoires were generated with immunoSEQ multiplex PCR, while TCRdb's copy carries only in-frame clones and drops some. The sample lists about 2.1 million clones; about 94% were seen once. Sequences were obtained from naive CD8+ T cells from PBMCs. Source of these receptors: a man aged 18 to 30 in good health. Some clones in this sample may be carry-over from other donors' samples. The conserved cysteine and the conserved F or W are not part of the CDR3 here.

CDR3 length | J gene | V gene | CDR3 protein
12 | TRBJ1-1 | TRBV6-6 | ASSPPALNTEAF
10 | TRBJ2-7 | TRBV5-4 | ASSLGLREQY
16 | TRBJ2-1 | TRBV21-1 | APSVGTGGDSVYNEQF
15 | TRBJ2-1 | TRBV7-9 | ASSSSGGLAVYNEQF
14 | TRBJ1-4 | TRBV4-1 | ASSQDEGTTNEKLF
10 | TRBJ2-1 | TRBV27 | ASSFMGDEQF
15 | TRBJ1-5 | TRBV7-7 | ASSLGENRWGNQPQH
13 | TRBJ1-1 | TRBV19 | ASSIPRRMNTEAF
14 | TRBJ2-7 | TRBV4-1 | ASSHFRGESSYEQY
10 | TRBJ1-1 | TRBV5-1 | ASSFANTEAF